A selection of T cell receptor beta chains follows, all from one sample in a study of a mutant IDH1 vaccine in newly diagnosed glioma. Profiling relied on immunoSEQ multiplex PCR, and the TCRdb table lists in-frame clones only, not all of them. Of approximately 50,000 clones listed, 83% are singletons. For these TCRs, the target antigens are not known. The sequenced sample was PBMCs, obtained from a glioma patient whose treatment included an IDH1 peptide vaccine. These receptors all come from a woman in her forties or fifties with glioma. CDR3s include the opening cysteine and the closing phenylalanine or tryptophan. The D gene is left open where the match is weak. Clone size, where shown, is once, few, many, or a class for clones that have expanded.

TRBV9	TRBD2	TRBJ2-5	.	CASSVHLAGKPGETQYF	TGTGCCAGCAGCGTCCACCTAGCGGGAAAACCCGGGGAGACCCAGTACTTC
TRBV27	TRBD1	TRBJ1-6	few	CASRQGNSPLHF	TGTGCCAGCAGACAGGGGAATTCACCCCTCCACTTT
TRBV4-2	.	TRBJ2-1	.	CASSLNVGGFNEQFF	TGTGCCAGCAGCCTCAATGTGGGGGGCTTCAATGAGCAGTTCTTC
TRBV4-2	.	TRBJ1-2	.	CASSQDVGSGGYTF	TGTGCCAGCAGCCAAGATGTAGGGTCCGGTGGCTACACCTTC
TRBV30	TRBD1	TRBJ1-2	.	CAWSTQGLHGYTF	TGTGCCTGGAGTACACAGGGGCTCCATGGCTACACCTTC
TRBV19	.	TRBJ2-3	.	CASSIFGGLGDTQYF	TGTGCCAGTAGTATATTTGGGGGTCTTGGAGATACGCAGTATTTT
TRBV6-5	TRBD1	TRBJ2-7	.	CASTGTGGFYEQYF	TGTGCCAGCACCGGGACAGGGGGCTTCTACGAGCAGTACTTC
TRBV29-1	.	TRBJ1-3	.	CSPSPGQARRSIYF	TGCAGCCCATCCCCCGGGCAGGCCCGACGATCCATATATTTT
TRBV4-1	TRBD1	TRBJ1-6	.	CASSQDSQGANSPLHF	TGCGCCAGCAGCCAGGACAGTCAGGGGGCAAATTCACCCCTCCACTTT
TRBV4-2	.	TRBJ2-2	.	CASSQAGINTGELFF	TGTGCCAGCAGCCAGGCCGGAATTAACACCGGGGAGCTGTTTTTT
TRBV27	TRBD2	TRBJ2-7	.	CASKWFGGSSYEQYF	TGTGCCAGCAAGTGGTTCGGGGGGAGCTCCTACGAGCAGTACTTC
TRBV9	.	TRBJ2-7	few	CASSVGQVTYEQYF	TGTGCCAGCAGCGTAGGCCAGGTTACCTACGAGCAGTACTTC
TRBV21-1	.	TRBJ1-5	few	CASSKRVVRGNQPQHF	TGTGCCAGCAGCAAGCGGGTCGTTCGGGGCAATCAGCCCCAGCATTTT
TRBV27	.	TRBJ1-1	.	CASSLGGATEAFF	TGTGCCAGCAGTTTAGGGGGGGCCACTGAAGCTTTCTTT
TRBV5-4	.	TRBJ2-1	.	CASSSAVAALYNEQFF	TGTGCCAGCAGCTCTGCCGTGGCGGCTTTGTACAATGAGCAGTTCTTC
TRBV5-8	.	TRBJ1-6	.	CASSGAGAGNSPLHF	TGTGCCAGCAGCGGAGCCGGCGCGGGAAATTCACCCCTCCACTTT
TRBV19	.	TRBJ2-7	.	CASTDVGGSYEQYF	TGTGCCAGTACTGACGTTGGGGGTTCCTACGAGCAGTACTTC
TRBV4-2	.	TRBJ2-3	.	CASSSAVPTDTQYF	TGTGCCAGCAGCTCGGCGGTTCCCACAGATACGCAGTATTTT